A selection of T cell receptor beta chains follows, all from one sample in a study of metastatic and nonmetastatic thyroid tumors. TCRdb reanalyzed the PCR reads with MiXCR. This table has around 30,000 clones, 10% to 11% appearing once. Source material: blood. These receptors were taken from a female donor with papillary thyroid cancer or a benign thyroid nodule (not recorded which). Some clones in this sample may be carry-over from other donors' samples. Both conserved end residues are part of each CDR3.

j_gene: TRBJ2-1; v_gene: TRBV4-3; len: 16; CDR3aa: CASSILAGGNDNEQFF
j_gene: TRBJ2-7; v_gene: TRBV11-2; len: 13; CDR3aa: CASSPDRVGEQYF
j_gene: TRBJ2-1; v_gene: TRBV9; len: 17; CDR3aa: CASSVEGQHRSYNEQFF
j_gene: TRBJ2-7; v_gene: TRBV5-6; len: 16; CDR3aa: CASSLAQGRNSYEQYF
j_gene: TRBJ1-1; v_gene: TRBV6-2/TRBV6-3; len: 15; CDR3aa: CASSYSTRSNTEAFF
j_gene: TRBJ1-1; v_gene: TRBV12-3/TRBV12-4; len: 13; CDR3aa: CASSIGALTEAFF
j_gene: TRBJ2-6; v_gene: TRBV19; len: 15; CDR3aa: CASSITGSGSNALTF
j_gene: TRBJ2-6; v_gene: TRBV5-8; len: 19; CDR3aa: CASSSGQAGGIVGANVLTF
j_gene: TRBJ2-3; v_gene: TRBV6-2/TRBV6-3; len: 17; CDR3aa: CASSLTGTSGRLDTQYF
j_gene: TRBJ2-7; v_gene: TRBV10-3; len: 13; CDR3aa: CAISGGDGYEQYF
j_gene: TRBJ2-1; v_gene: TRBV30; len: 13; CDR3aa: CAWSVRQGLAQFF
j_gene: TRBJ1-4; v_gene: TRBV30; len: 13; CDR3aa: CAWSAPPIEKLFF
j_gene: TRBJ2-1; v_gene: TRBV5-1; len: 16; CDR3aa: CASSQQDRRADNEQFF
j_gene: TRBJ1-3; v_gene: TRBV11-2; len: 17; CDR3aa: CASTKWLGTGGGNTIYF
j_gene: TRBJ2-7; v_gene: TRBV10-2; len: 14; CDR3aa: CASRPDRSGYEQYF
j_gene: TRBJ2-1; v_gene: TRBV6-2/TRBV6-3; len: 16; CDR3aa: CASSYSTSGRRDEQFF
j_gene: TRBJ2-3; v_gene: TRBV5-6; len: 16; CDR3aa: CASSLRKAGGRDTQYF
j_gene: TRBJ2-2; v_gene: TRBV3-1; len: 11; CDR3aa: CASSHAGELFF
j_gene: TRBJ2-5; v_gene: TRBV7-9; len: 15; CDR3aa: CASSSRRDNQETQYF
j_gene: TRBJ1-2; v_gene: TRBV20-1; len: 13; CDR3aa: CSARERDSWGYTF
j_gene: TRBJ2-4; v_gene: TRBV5-6; len: 15; CDR3aa: CASSFRAPAKNIQYF
j_gene: TRBJ1-4; v_gene: TRBV30; len: 16; CDR3aa: CAWSIQGTATNEKLFF
j_gene: TRBJ1-5; v_gene: TRBV5-6; len: 15; CDR3aa: CASSLAGAGNQPQHF
j_gene: TRBJ2-3; v_gene: TRBV30; len: 12; CDR3aa: CAWSSERSTQYF
j_gene: TRBJ1-2; v_gene: TRBV7-3; len: 12; CDR3aa: CAVGGANYGYTF
j_gene: TRBJ2-2; v_gene: TRBV15; len: 16; CDR3aa: CATAPPRQGDAGELFF
j_gene: TRBJ2-2; v_gene: TRBV6-4; len: 13; CDR3aa: CASSEGDTGELFF
j_gene: TRBJ2-2; v_gene: TRBV6-4; len: 16; CDR3aa: CASSASGSSNSGELFF
j_gene: TRBJ1-2; v_gene: TRBV13; len: 13; CDR3aa: CASSFRGAQGYTF
j_gene: TRBJ2-1; v_gene: TRBV18; len: 20; CDR3aa: CASSPPIGTSGSRSYNEQFF
j_gene: TRBJ1-1; v_gene: TRBV6-2/TRBV6-3; len: 14; CDR3aa: CASSRTTGQPEAFF
j_gene: TRBJ2-3; v_gene: TRBV7-8; len: 15; CDR3aa: CASSGGAGGTDTQYF
j_gene: TRBJ1-5; v_gene: TRBV7-2; len: 15; CDR3aa: CASSLGSGGNQPQHF
j_gene: TRBJ2-7; v_gene: TRBV2; len: 16; CDR3aa: CASEKDRGQGGNEQYF
j_gene: TRBJ2-1; v_gene: TRBV20-1; len: 15; CDR3aa: CSARDVESSYNEQFF
j_gene: TRBJ2-7; v_gene: TRBV5-5; len: 12; CDR3aa: CASADTSYEQYF
j_gene: TRBJ2-7; v_gene: TRBV10-3; len: 15; CDR3aa: CAIRGSNGVSNEQYF
j_gene: TRBJ2-5; v_gene: TRBV24-1; len: 11; CDR3aa: CATSEDRQLYF
j_gene: TRBJ1-6; v_gene: TRBV12-3/TRBV12-4; len: 15; CDR3aa: CASSPRDRGYSPLHF
j_gene: TRBJ2-7; v_gene: TRBV27; len: 18; CDR3aa: CASSLKGRQSGVRYEQYF
j_gene: TRBJ2-7; v_gene: TRBV6-1; len: 12; CDR3aa: CASKGNRGRPGF
j_gene: TRBJ1-5; v_gene: TRBV5-6; len: 15; CDR3aa: CASSVGQGNNQPQHF
j_gene: TRBJ2-7; v_gene: TRBV2; len: 14; CDR3aa: CASKMGGSSYEQYF
j_gene: TRBJ1-1; v_gene: TRBV19; len: 13; CDR3aa: CASTRTSNTEAFF
j_gene: TRBJ2-1; v_gene: TRBV9; len: 16; CDR3aa: CASSVAGTSGSSEQFF
j_gene: TRBJ2-1; v_gene: TRBV27; len: 17; CDR3aa: CASSRDRAGVSLNEQFF
j_gene: TRBJ2-2; v_gene: TRBV11-2; len: 15; CDR3aa: CASSSYRQAPGELFF
j_gene: TRBJ2-1; v_gene: TRBV6-2/TRBV6-3; len: 11; CDR3aa: CGIGSYNEQFF
j_gene: TRBJ1-2; v_gene: TRBV30; len: 12; CDR3aa: CAWNGQGRGYTF
j_gene: TRBJ2-7; v_gene: TRBV6-1; len: 11; CDR3aa: CACTEVGEQYF
j_gene: TRBJ2-5; v_gene: TRBV3-1; len: 16; CDR3aa: CASSQMQTGLEETQYF
j_gene: TRBJ2-2; v_gene: TRBV6-1; len: 13; CDR3aa: CASSIGSDGELFF
j_gene: TRBJ2-3; v_gene: TRBV20-1; len: 14; CDR3aa: CSEGAVGAGDTQYF
j_gene: TRBJ2-6; v_gene: TRBV9; len: 16; CDR3aa: CASSASGLAESNVLTF
j_gene: TRBJ2-7; v_gene: TRBV11-2; len: 15; CDR3aa: CASSLGAGGTGVQYF